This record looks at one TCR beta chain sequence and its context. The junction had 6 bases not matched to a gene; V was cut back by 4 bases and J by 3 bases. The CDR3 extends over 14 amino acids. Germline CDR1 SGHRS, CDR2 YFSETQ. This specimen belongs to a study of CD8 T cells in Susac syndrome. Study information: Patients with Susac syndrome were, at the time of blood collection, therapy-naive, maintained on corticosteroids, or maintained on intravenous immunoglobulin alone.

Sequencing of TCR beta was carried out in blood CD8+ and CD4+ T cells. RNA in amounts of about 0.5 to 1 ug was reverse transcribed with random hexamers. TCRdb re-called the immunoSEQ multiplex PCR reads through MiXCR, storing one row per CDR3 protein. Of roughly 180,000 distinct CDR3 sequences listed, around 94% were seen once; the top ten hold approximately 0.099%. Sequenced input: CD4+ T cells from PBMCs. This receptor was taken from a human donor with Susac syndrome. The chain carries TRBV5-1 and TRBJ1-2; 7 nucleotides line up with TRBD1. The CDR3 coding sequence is TGCGCCAGCAGCACGGAGGGGGCCGACTATGGCTACACCTTC. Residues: CASSTEGADYGYTF.